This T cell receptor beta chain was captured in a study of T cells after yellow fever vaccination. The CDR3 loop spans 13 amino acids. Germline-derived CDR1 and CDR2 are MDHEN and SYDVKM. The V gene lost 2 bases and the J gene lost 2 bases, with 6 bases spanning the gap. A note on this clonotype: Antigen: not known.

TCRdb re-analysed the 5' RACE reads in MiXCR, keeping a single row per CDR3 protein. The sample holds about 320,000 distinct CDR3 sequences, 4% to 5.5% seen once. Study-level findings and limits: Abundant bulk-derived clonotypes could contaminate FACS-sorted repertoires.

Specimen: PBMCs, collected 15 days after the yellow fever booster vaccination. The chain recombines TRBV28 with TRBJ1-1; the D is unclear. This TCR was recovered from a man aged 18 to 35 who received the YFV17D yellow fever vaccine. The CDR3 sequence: CASSLDFNTEAFF. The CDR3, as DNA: TGTGCCAGCAGTTTAGACTTCAACACTGAAGCTTTCTTT.